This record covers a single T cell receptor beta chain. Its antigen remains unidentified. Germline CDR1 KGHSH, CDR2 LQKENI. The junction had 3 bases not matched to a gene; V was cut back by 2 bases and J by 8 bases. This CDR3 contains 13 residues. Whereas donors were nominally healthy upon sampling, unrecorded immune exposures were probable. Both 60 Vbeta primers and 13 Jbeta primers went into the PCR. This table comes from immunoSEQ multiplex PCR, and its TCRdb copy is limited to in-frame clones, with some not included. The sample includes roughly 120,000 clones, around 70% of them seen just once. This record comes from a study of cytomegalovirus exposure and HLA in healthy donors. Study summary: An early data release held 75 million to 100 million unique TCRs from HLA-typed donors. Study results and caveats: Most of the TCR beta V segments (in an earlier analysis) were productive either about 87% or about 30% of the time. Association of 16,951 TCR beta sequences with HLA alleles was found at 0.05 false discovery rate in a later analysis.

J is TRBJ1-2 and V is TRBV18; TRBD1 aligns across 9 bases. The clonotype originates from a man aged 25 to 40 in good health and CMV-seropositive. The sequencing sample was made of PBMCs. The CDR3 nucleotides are TGTGCCAGCTCACCAGGACAGGGGCCCGGCTACACCTTC. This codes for CASSPGQGPGYTF.